This T cell receptor beta chain was sequenced during a study of T cell changes during pregnancy in multiple sclerosis. This table comes from immunoSEQ multiplex PCR, and its TCRdb copy is limited to in-frame clones, with some not included. The data show tens of thousands of clones, 90% seen once. Germline trimming cut 0 bases from V and 4 bases from J; bases unmatched to any gene: 4. Germline V gene sequence: CDR1 SGDLS, CDR2 YYNGEE. The CDR3 runs 17 residues. V is TRBV9 and J is TRBJ2-1, with TRBD2 matching over 13 bases. This receptor was identified in a female donor in good health, enrolled as a control in a pregnancy study. The source was peripheral blood, collected after pregnancy. The CDR3 DNA sequence: TGTGCCAGCAGCGTAGGGGGGACTAGCGGGGTTTACAATGAGCAGTTCTTC. This codes for CASSVGGTSGVYNEQFF.